This T cell receptor (beta chain) stems from a study of T cells in Graves' hyperthyroidism and ophthalmopathy. The CDR3 spans 15 residues. Germline CDR1 is SQVTM and CDR2 is ANQGSEA. V was pared by 4 bases and J by 1 base, with 16 bases between. Thyroid ultrasound and orbital computed tomography, with clinical symptoms and serum thyroxine and TRAb, informed diagnoses. What was amplified from RNA transcripts were TCR beta CDR3 regions. The HTBI primer set served for first-round RT-PCR of the TCR CDR3. TCRdb re-derived calls from the multiplex PCR reads in MiXCR, one entry per CDR3 protein. The sample yields about 600,000 distinct CDR3 sequences, more than 15% seen once.

The TCR sequence derives from a woman between 40 and 50 years old with Graves' ophthalmopathy. The chain uses TRBV29-1 and TRBJ1-1; no definite D call. Sequencing used blood. For the CDR3, the DNA is TGCAGCGTTGGGAGAGTTTACGGAGGGAACACTGAAGCTTTCTTT. Encoded protein: CSVGRVYGGNTEAFF. Based on the CDR3 plus reference TRBV29-1 and TRBJ1-1, the full variable domain is SAVISQKPSRDICQRGTSLTIQCQVDSQVTMMFWYRQQPGQSLTLIATANQGSEATYESGFVIDKFPISRPNLTFSTLTVSNMSPEDSSIYLCSVGRVYGGNTEAFFGQGTRLTVV.